The clone carrying this T cell receptor (beta chain) was observed many times. Its antigen is currently unknown. Authors' processing steps: Construction of a distant-metastasis classifier for papillary thyroid cancer relied on CDR3 differences across clinicopathological groups. TCRdb re-processed the PCR reads through MiXCR. The authors' filters were not applied to this entry. The sample includes approximately 21,000 clones, around 20% of them seen just once. This sample was taken from a study of metastatic and nonmetastatic thyroid tumors. Study context: A comparison of repertoires was made across blood and tumor or nodule tissue from malignant and benign thyroid patients. Findings and limits, study-wide: In blood and tumor, TCR beta diversity was reportedly significantly higher in malignant thyroid tumors than in benign nodules.

Patients had received no treatment of any kind before thyroid surgery. Trimming cost V 5 bases and J 4 bases, with 11 bases left between them. Germline V gene sequence: CDR1 SEHNR, CDR2 FQNEAQ (reference sequence). This CDR3 spans 13 amino acids. The sequence was collected from a male donor with papillary thyroid cancer or a benign thyroid nodule (not recorded which). Some clones in this sample may be carry-over from other donors' samples. The sequenced sample was blood. V and J are TRBV7-9 and TRBJ1-2, with D hard to call. CDR3 amino acids: CASSQKGIYGYTF. The CDR3 region has the DNA TGTGCCAGCAGCCAAAAAGGGATCTATGGCTACACCTTC.